The TCR beta chain described here comes from a study of T cell responses to AZD1222 COVID-19 vaccine. Study outcomes and limitations: There were repertoire samples only from the period after the peak T cell response. A mostly white British donor set with more females was recruited, and clonal diversity was possibly underestimated.

Sequencing was performed with immunoSEQ multiplex PCR; in TCRdb, only in-frame clones are kept and a portion is missing. The sample has about 140,000 clones, 75% to 90% seen once. The V and J ends lost 2 bases and 3 bases respectively, with 20 bases between them. Germline CDR1 GTSNPN, CDR2 SVGIG (reference sequence). The CDR3 has 17 amino acids. Comments on this clone: The antigen is unknown.

J is TRBJ1-3 and V is TRBV30; the D is unclear. Material: peripheral blood, obtained 28 days after the second AZD1222 dose. This clonotype was obtained from an adult who received the AZD1222 COVID-19 vaccine. The CDR3 coding sequence is TGTGCCTGGAGTCCACCTGAGGTGGGGATTCGTGGAAACACCATATATTTT. It codes for CAWSPPEVGIRGNTIYF.